These T cell receptor beta chains were read from a single sample in a study of cytomegalovirus exposure and HLA in healthy donors. Some clones are missing from TCRdb's copy, which holds only in-frame ones; the method was immunoSEQ multiplex PCR. The data contain some 200,000 clones, around four fifths of them singletons. Sequences were obtained from PBMCs. These receptors were obtained from a female donor in good health and CMV-seronegative. CDR3s include the opening cysteine and the closing phenylalanine or tryptophan. A D gene is named only where the DNA matches it firmly. A clone size is listed for some rows: how often the clone was seen (once, few, many), or a class if it is expanded.

DNA: TGTGCCAGCACCGGGACAGCCCGCAATCAGCCCCAGCATTTT
CDR3: CASTGTARNQPQHF
D: TRBD1
V: TRBV6-1
J: TRBJ1-5
size: NA

DNA: TGTGCCAGCAGCCCACAGGGCCAGGAAACAGATACGCAGTATTTT
CDR3: CASSPQGQETDTQYF
D: NA
V: TRBV11-2
J: TRBJ2-3
size: NA

DNA: TGTGCCAACCAAGAGACAGGTTACTCTGGAAACACCATATATTTT
CDR3: CANQETGYSGNTIYF
D: NA
V: TRBV28
J: TRBJ1-3
size: NA

DNA: TGTGCCAGCAGTTACGGGACAGGCTACGAGCAGTACTTC
CDR3: CASSYGTGYEQYF
D: TRBD1
V: TRBV6-5
J: TRBJ2-7
size: NA

DNA: TGTGCCTGGAGTGAAGACACCAGGCCCGGACAGGCTCTCGAGCAGTACTTC
CDR3: CAWSEDTRPGQALEQYF
D: TRBD1
V: TRBV30
J: TRBJ2-7
size: NA

DNA: TGTGCCAGCAGCGTAGGTGACAGGGGAGGTGGTGGATTCGTGGGGACTGAAGCTTTCTTT
CDR3: CASSVGDRGGGGFVGTEAFF
D: TRBD1
V: TRBV9
J: TRBJ1-1
size: few

DNA: TGTGCCAGCAGCATGGACAGACAAAACACCATATATTTT
CDR3: CASSMDRQNTIYF
D: NA
V: TRBV21-1
J: TRBJ1-3
size: NA

DNA: TGTGCCAGCAGCTTGGAGACAGGGCTTACCTACGAGCAGTACTTC
CDR3: CASSLETGLTYEQYF
D: TRBD1
V: TRBV5-6
J: TRBJ2-7
size: NA

DNA: TGTGCCAGCAGCTTACCTCGGGGATCCTTTAACTATGGCTACACCTTC
CDR3: CASSLPRGSFNYGYTF
D: NA
V: TRBV11-2
J: TRBJ1-2
size: NA

DNA: TGTGCCAGCAGCAAAAGACTAGCGGGGGGCGTGGAGACCCAGTACTTC
CDR3: CASSKRLAGGVETQYF
D: TRBD2
V: TRBV7-6
J: TRBJ2-5
size: NA

DNA: TGTGCCAGCAGCTCCGAGACTAAGAACACTGAAGCTTTCTTT
CDR3: CASSSETKNTEAFF
D: NA
V: TRBV7-9
J: TRBJ1-1
size: NA

DNA: TGTGCCAGCAGTTACGGGGACTATCGGGAGCAGTACTTC
CDR3: CASSYGDYREQYF
D: TRBD2
V: TRBV6-5
J: TRBJ2-7
size: NA

DNA: TGTGCCAGCAGCGACGGGTTGAACACTGAAGCTTTCTTT
CDR3: CASSDGLNTEAFF
D: NA
V: TRBV7-2
J: TRBJ1-1
size: NA

DNA: TGTGCCAGCTCCCCCGGGGGGAGCTCTGGAAACACCATATATTTT
CDR3: CASSPGGSSGNTIYF
D: NA
V: TRBV18
J: TRBJ1-3
size: few

DNA: TGTGCCATCAGTGAGCGGAGGGGAAGAGATTCACCCCTCCACTTT
CDR3: CAISERRGRDSPLHF
D: NA
V: TRBV10-3
J: TRBJ1-6
size: NA

DNA: TGTGCCAGCAGTGCCATTGGGGGGTCCTACAATGAGCAGTTCTTC
CDR3: CASSAIGGSYNEQFF
D: NA
V: TRBV6-6
J: TRBJ2-1
size: NA

DNA: TGTGCCAGCAGCTTACAGGGGGCCACAGATACGCAGTATTTT
CDR3: CASSLQGATDTQYF
D: TRBD1
V: TRBV5-6
J: TRBJ2-3
size: NA

DNA: TGTGCCAGCAGCTTAGGAACAGGGATCATTGGTAATGAAAAACTGTTTTTT
CDR3: CASSLGTGIIGNEKLFF
D: NA
V: TRBV7-9
J: TRBJ1-4
size: NA

DNA: TGTGCCAGCAGCGGCGAGGGAAACTATGGCTACACCTTC
CDR3: CASSGEGNYGYTF
D: NA
V: TRBV7-6
J: TRBJ1-2
size: NA

DNA: TGTGCCAGCAGTGACGGGGGGGTCACAGATACGCAGTATTTT
CDR3: CASSDGGVTDTQYF
D: TRBD2
V: TRBV6-4
J: TRBJ2-3
size: few

DNA: TGTGCCAACGCCACCAGCGGGAGTGGGTCCTACAATGAGCAGTTCTTC
CDR3: CANATSGSGSYNEQFF
D: TRBD2
V: TRBV9
J: TRBJ2-1
size: NA

DNA: TGTGCCAGTAGTCTAACAGGGGTGAGGATGAACACTGAAGCTTTCTTT
CDR3: CASSLTGVRMNTEAFF
D: TRBD1
V: TRBV19
J: TRBJ1-1
size: NA

DNA: TGTGCCAGCAGGGCCACGGGCTATGGCTACACCTTC
CDR3: CASRATGYGYTF
D: NA
V: TRBV5-4
J: TRBJ1-2
size: NA

DNA: TGTGCCAGTAGTACAGGGGTCACTGAAGCTTTCTTT
CDR3: CASSTGVTEAFF
D: NA
V: TRBV19
J: TRBJ1-1
size: NA

DNA: TGTGCCAGCAGCCCCTGGAGGAGCTCCTATAATTCACCCCTCCACTTT
CDR3: CASSPWRSSYNSPLHF
D: NA
V: TRBV7-9
J: TRBJ1-6
size: NA

DNA: TGTGCCACCGGCCGGGACAGGGGTCCCGGGGAGCTGTTTTTT
CDR3: CATGRDRGPGELFF
D: TRBD1
V: TRBV15
J: TRBJ2-2
size: NA

DNA: TGCGCCAGCAGTCCCGGACTAGCTACGGAGACCCAGTACTTC
CDR3: CASSPGLATETQYF
D: TRBD2
V: TRBV10-2
J: TRBJ2-5
size: NA

DNA: TGTGCCAGTAGAACAGGGTACAATCAGCCCCAGCATTTT
CDR3: CASRTGYNQPQHF
D: NA
V: TRBV19
J: TRBJ1-5
size: NA

DNA: TGTGCCTGGAGTGTCGGGGTGGGAAGCTCTGGAAACACCATATATTTT
CDR3: CAWSVGVGSSGNTIYF
D: NA
V: TRBV30
J: TRBJ1-3
size: few

DNA: TGTGCCAGCAGTGTATCTCTAAGGGGGGGCCATAGTGAGCAGTTCTTC
CDR3: CASSVSLRGGHSEQFF
D: NA
V: TRBV27
J: TRBJ2-1
size: NA

DNA: TGCGCCAGCAGTGAGTCGAGGGGGAGCCCGTATAGAAAACTGTTTTTT
CDR3: CASSESRGSPYRKLFF
D: NA
V: TRBV10-1
J: TRBJ1-4
size: few

DNA: TGTGCCAGCAGCAGACAGAAGGACAGGGTGAGGGGAACCGGGGAGCTGTTTTTT
CDR3: CASSRQKDRVRGTGELFF
D: TRBD1
V: TRBV7-3
J: TRBJ2-2
size: NA

DNA: TGTGCCAGCAGCCCCACTAGTAGCACAGATACGCAGTATTTT
CDR3: CASSPTSSTDTQYF
D: NA
V: TRBV7-3
J: TRBJ2-3
size: NA

DNA: TGTGCCAGCAGCCAGGACAGGGTTGGACAGCCCCAGCATTTT
CDR3: CASSQDRVGQPQHF
D: TRBD1
V: TRBV6-6
J: TRBJ1-5
size: NA

DNA: TGTTCCAGCAGCTATTCCGGGGGAGTTAGGCCTGCAGCTTTCTTT
CDR3: CSSSYSGGVRPAAFF
D: NA
V: TRBV7-9
J: TRBJ1-1
size: NA

DNA: TGCGCCAGCAGCTTTTCGGGACAGGGCGAAGCTTTCTTT
CDR3: CASSFSGQGEAFF
D: TRBD1
V: TRBV5-1
J: TRBJ1-1
size: NA

DNA: TGTGCCAGCAGTTTATTGGTCGGGACAGGGAGCTCCTACGAGCAGTACTTC
CDR3: CASSLLVGTGSSYEQYF
D: TRBD1
V: TRBV28
J: TRBJ2-7
size: few

DNA: TGTGCCAGCAGCTTGGGGCCCTCGGGAAACTATGGCTACACCTTC
CDR3: CASSLGPSGNYGYTF
D: NA
V: TRBV5-4
J: TRBJ1-2
size: NA

DNA: TGTTCCAGCAGCCTTGACAGTTCTGAAGCTTTCTTT
CDR3: CSSSLDSSEAFF
D: NA
V: TRBV7-9
J: TRBJ1-1
size: once

DNA: TGTGCCAGCAGCCCCCTCGAGCCCGCGGAGACCCAGTACTTC
CDR3: CASSPLEPAETQYF
D: NA
V: TRBV21-1
J: TRBJ2-5
size: NA

DNA: TGCAGCGTTGAAGACTCAGCGGGGGGGCCTCGGACAGATACGCAGTATTTT
CDR3: CSVEDSAGGPRTDTQYF
D: TRBD2
V: TRBV29-1
J: TRBJ2-3
size: NA

DNA: TGTGCCAGCAGTGAAATCGGGACAGGGACCTTATACGAGCAGTACTTC
CDR3: CASSEIGTGTLYEQYF
D: TRBD1
V: TRBV6-1
J: TRBJ2-7
size: NA

DNA: TGTGCCAGCAGCTCACTTTGGGGACTCAAGGATGGAAACACCATATATTTT
CDR3: CASSSLWGLKDGNTIYF
D: NA
V: TRBV7-2
J: TRBJ1-3
size: few

DNA: TGTGCCAGCACCCAGGGGGCAGCCGACCCGCAGTATTTT
CDR3: CASTQGAADPQYF
D: TRBD1
V: TRBV5-4
J: TRBJ2-3
size: few

DNA: TGTGCCAGCAGCTCGCACCTAGCGGGAGATACCGGGGAGCTGTTTTTT
CDR3: CASSSHLAGDTGELFF
D: TRBD2
V: TRBV28
J: TRBJ2-2
size: NA

DNA: TGTGCCAGCAGCGTAACCACTAGCGGGGACTCCTACGAGCAGTACTTC
CDR3: CASSVTTSGDSYEQYF
D: TRBD2
V: TRBV5-6
J: TRBJ2-7
size: NA

DNA: TGTGCCTGGAGTCCTAGCCGGGACGAGCAGTACTTC
CDR3: CAWSPSRDEQYF
D: NA
V: TRBV30
J: TRBJ2-7
size: NA

DNA: TGTGCCAGCACCTGGACAGGGATGAACACTGAAGCTTTCTTT
CDR3: CASTWTGMNTEAFF
D: TRBD1
V: TRBV28
J: TRBJ1-1
size: once

DNA: TGTGCTAGTGGTTTTTCGACAGGGAAAATCTACGAGCAGTACTTC
CDR3: CASGFSTGKIYEQYF
D: TRBD1
V: TRBV12-5
J: TRBJ2-7
size: once

DNA: TGCGCCAGCAGCTTAGACCCCACAGGGCCCCCCTACTACGAGCAGTACTTC
CDR3: CASSLDPTGPPYYEQYF
D: NA
V: TRBV5-1
J: TRBJ2-7
size: NA

DNA: TGTGCCAGCAGCCCATCCGGGACCCAAGCGGGCCATAACAATCAGCCCCAGCATTTT
CDR3: CASSPSGTQAGHNNQPQHF
D: NA
V: TRBV11-2
J: TRBJ1-5
size: NA

DNA: TGTGCCAGCAGTCCCCCGGGGGTTGGCTACACCTTC
CDR3: CASSPPGVGYTF
D: NA
V: TRBV28
J: TRBJ1-2
size: NA

DNA: TGTGCCAGCAGCTTAAGGCGGACACCGAACACTGAAGCTTTCTTT
CDR3: CASSLRRTPNTEAFF
D: NA
V: TRBV7-8
J: TRBJ1-1
size: NA

DNA: TGTGCCAGCAGCCCTGCGATGATCGCTTTCTTT
CDR3: CASSPAMIAFF
D: NA
V: TRBV6-6
J: TRBJ1-1
size: few

DNA: TGTGCCAGCGGGTCGACTAGCACAGATACGCAGTATTTT
CDR3: CASGSTSTDTQYF
D: NA
V: TRBV9
J: TRBJ2-3
size: NA